This T cell receptor beta chain was captured by sequencing in a study of OX40 agonist ivuxolimab in advanced cancers. At the level of the whole study: Ivuxolimab, which targeted the costimulatory receptor OX40 (CD134), was an agonistic, fully human IgG2 monoclonal antibody. Peripheral TCRbeta sequencing was intended to test whether TCR sequence diversity was altered and clonal T-cell expansion was caused by ivuxolimab. Intravenous ivuxolimab was administered to patients every 2 weeks at six dose levels: 0.01, 0.1, 0.3, 1.5, 3 and 10 mg/kg. Of the roughly 51 patients in dose escalation, 19 had hepatocellular carcinoma, approximately 15 had melanoma, 9 had renal cell carcinoma and 9 had head and neck cancer. In the dose-escalation cohort, around four fifths of patients were male, and the mean age was around 60 years, with a range of about 20 to 79. Partial responses were achieved by three dose-escalation patients, of whom one had hepatocellular carcinoma and two had cutaneous melanoma. The paper describes the monotherapy dose-escalation part (N = 52 patients) of the phase I trial of ivuxolimab. Patients were allowed to have had prior anti-PD-1, anti-PD-L1 or anti-CTLA-4 therapy, and approximately 40% of the dose-escalation patients had previously received checkpoint inhibitors.

Genomic DNA was isolated from the sorted cells so that the TCRbeta CDR3 region could be sequenced. The immunoSEQ Assay was used for sequencing of TCRbeta CDR3 regions. The table was pulled from immuneACCESS by TCRdb, which kept in-frame rearrangements only. Such tables lose some clones; where checked, under half of the loss comes from unresolved V genes, and the rest has no known cause. The table for this sample lists 50,000 to 70,000 clones; approximately 81% of them were counted only once. The top ten clonotypes cover roughly 3.1% of the sample. Relative to germline, V is 3 bases shorter and J is 5 bases shorter, with 10 bases between their ends. Including the terminal cysteine and phenylalanine, the CDR3 comprises 13 residues. Only the CDR3 region is kept as DNA, spanning 39 bases read in frame from base 1. As encoded in the germline V gene, CDR1 is MNHNS while CDR2 is SASEGT. Overall study results and their limits: After ivuxolimab, CD8+ T cells had more expanded clones than CD4+ T cells on average. Low levels of normalized T-cell clonal expansion were also seen in some patients who did not respond. Partial responders in the 0.1-3.0 mg/kg groups had among the lowest normalized peripheral clonal expansion, especially among CD8+ T cells. Antigen specificity was not determined for the clonally expanded peripheral T cells. At doses of 0.1 to 3.0 mg/kg, clonal expansion of both CD4+ and CD8+ T cells in blood was seen between baseline and week 6.

This clone was observed once. Its antigen is still unknown. Base-call qualities are not available, and no considerably larger clone is one nucleotide away. The trial excluded patients who had a history of autoimmune disease or were on systemic immunosuppression. Peripheral blood for TCR sequencing was drawn from every dose cohort at baseline, at cycle 4 day 1 and at cycle 7 day 1. Samples were obtained from an open-label, multicenter, first-in-human phase I dose-escalation trial of ivuxolimab. Adults with locally advanced or metastatic head and neck squamous cell, hepatocellular, melanoma or renal cell carcinoma were enrolled in the trial. CD4+ and CD8+ T cells were sorted separately from peripheral blood before TCR sequencing.

The receptor's source is an adult with an advanced solid tumor such as melanoma, head and neck, liver or kidney cancer. The rearranged chain carries TRBV6-1 and TRBJ1-1; 5 matching bases give a weak D call of TRBD1. The source material was CD4+ or CD8+ T cells sorted from blood, sampled in a trial of the OX40 agonist ivuxolimab. The base sequence is TGTGCCAGCAGTGACAGGGTCAGGACTGAAGCTTTCTTT. This is translated as CASSDRVRTEAFF.